This T cell receptor beta chain was retrieved from a study of cytomegalovirus exposure and HLA in healthy donors. With regard to this clone: Its specificity is unknown.

V shed 2 bases and J shed 4 bases, with 18 bases lying between them. Germline CDR1 reads SNHLY; CDR2 reads FYNNEI. This CDR3 comprises 16 residues. Study-wide findings and caveats: Accurate HLA-A and HLA-B prediction from TCR beta sequences was reported for most subjects. TCR beta V- and J-gene trimming, according to a later analysis, was linked to a missense DCLRE1C variant.

A multiplex PCR was run with 60 Vbeta primers and 13 Jbeta primers. This table comes from immunoSEQ multiplex PCR, and its TCRdb copy is limited to in-frame clones, with some not included. The sample lists 150,000 to 200,000 clones; roughly 78% were seen once. The TCR originated in a man aged 40-50 years in good health and CMV-seropositive. Sequencing was done on a sample of PBMCs. The chain employs TRBV2 and TRBJ2-7, with TRBD2 as a possible D gene (6 bases). The CDR3 region is CASSERGIPIQYEQYF. DNA for the CDR3: TGTGCCAGCAGTGAACGGGGGATTCCGATTCAATACGAGCAGTACTTC.